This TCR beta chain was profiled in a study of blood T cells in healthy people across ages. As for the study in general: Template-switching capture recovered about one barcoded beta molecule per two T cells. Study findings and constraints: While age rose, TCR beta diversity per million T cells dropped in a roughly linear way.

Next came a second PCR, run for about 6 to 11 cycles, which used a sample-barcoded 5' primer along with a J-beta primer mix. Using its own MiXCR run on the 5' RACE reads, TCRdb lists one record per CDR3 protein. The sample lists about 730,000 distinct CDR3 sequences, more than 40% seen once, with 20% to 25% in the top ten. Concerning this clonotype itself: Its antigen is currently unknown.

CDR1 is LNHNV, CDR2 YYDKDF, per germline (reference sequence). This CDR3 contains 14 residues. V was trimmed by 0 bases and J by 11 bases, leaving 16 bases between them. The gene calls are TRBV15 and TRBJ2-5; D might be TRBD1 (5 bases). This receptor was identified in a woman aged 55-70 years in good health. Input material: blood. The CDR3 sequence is CATSRDSDNYGQYF. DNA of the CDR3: TGTGCCACCAGCAGAGATTCGGACAACTACGGGCAGTACTTC.